This T cell receptor (delta chain) derives from a study of gammadelta T cells in human blood. TCRdb reprocessed the RT-PCR reads using CATT. Seen here are hundreds of delta-chain clones, nearly 55% observed once, and the top ten hold around 34%. This CDR3 comprises 18 residues. V lost 0 bases, J lost 0 bases, and 6 bases stayed unmatched. Germline V gives CDR1 GEAIGNYY, CDR2 EKD. To note about this clone: A far larger clone is just one base off, so this is likely a read error.

Material: Vgamma9Vdelta2 gamma-delta T cells from infant blood. This chain connects TRDV2 to TRDJ2; 10 bases align to TRDD3. This receptor was obtained from a human donor. The DNA for the CDR3 is TGTGCCTGTGACACCCTTACTGGGGGATTCCCTTTGACAGCACAACTCTTCTTT. It is translated as CACDTLTGGFPLTAQLFF.